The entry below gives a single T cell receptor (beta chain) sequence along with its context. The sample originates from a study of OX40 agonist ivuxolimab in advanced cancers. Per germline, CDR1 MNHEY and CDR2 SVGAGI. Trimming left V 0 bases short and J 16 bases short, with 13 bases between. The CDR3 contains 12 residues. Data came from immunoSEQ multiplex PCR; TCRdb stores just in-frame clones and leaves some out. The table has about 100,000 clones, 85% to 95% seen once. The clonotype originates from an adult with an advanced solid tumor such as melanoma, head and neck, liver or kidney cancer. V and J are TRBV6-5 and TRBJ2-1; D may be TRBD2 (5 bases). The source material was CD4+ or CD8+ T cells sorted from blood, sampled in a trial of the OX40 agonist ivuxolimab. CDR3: CASSYSGISQFF. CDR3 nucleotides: TGTGCCAGCAGTTACTCCGGGATTTCCCAATTCTTC.